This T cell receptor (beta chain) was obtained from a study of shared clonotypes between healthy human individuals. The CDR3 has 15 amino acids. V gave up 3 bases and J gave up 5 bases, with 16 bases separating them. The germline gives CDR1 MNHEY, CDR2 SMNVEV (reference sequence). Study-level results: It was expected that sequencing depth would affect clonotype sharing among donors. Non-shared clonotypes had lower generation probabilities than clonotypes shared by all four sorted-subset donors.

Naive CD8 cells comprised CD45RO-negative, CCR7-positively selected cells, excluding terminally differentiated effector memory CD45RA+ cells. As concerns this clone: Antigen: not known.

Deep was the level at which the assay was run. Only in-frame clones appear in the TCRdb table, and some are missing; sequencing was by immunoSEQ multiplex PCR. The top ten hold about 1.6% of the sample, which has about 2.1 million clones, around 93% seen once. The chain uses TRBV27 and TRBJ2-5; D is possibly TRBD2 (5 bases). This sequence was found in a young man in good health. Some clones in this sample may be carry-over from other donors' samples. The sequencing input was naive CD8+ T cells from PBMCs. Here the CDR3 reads CASSFGRSVGETQYF. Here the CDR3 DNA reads TGTGCCAGCAGTTTTGGGAGATCCGTTGGGGAGACCCAGTACTTC.